The following is a T cell receptor (beta chain) sequence with its context. These data originate in a study of blood T cell repertoires in COVID-19. The CDR3 spans 15 residues. Germline lookup yields CDR1 SGHTA and CDR2 FQGNSA. The V end was cut by 2 bases, the J end by 0 bases, with 10 bases between. Clones were read by immunoSEQ multiplex PCR, and TCRdb kept only the in-frame ones, dropping some. The data show around 190,000 clones, about 88% seen once. This chain links TRBV7-2 with TRBJ1-1, with D possibly TRBD1 on 6 matching bases. The TCR sequence derives from a woman aged 25 to 39 who had recovered from COVID-19. Sequencing was carried out using PBMCs or T cells enriched from blood (not recorded which). CDR3 bases: TGTGCCAGCAGCTTAAGGCAGGGGCTGAACACTGAAGCTTTCTTT. It codes for CASSLRQGLNTEAFF.